A selection of T cell receptor beta chains follows, all from one sample in a study of CD8+CD57+ T cells in acquired aplastic anemia. TCRdb independently ran MiXCR on the reads; one entry per CDR3 protein. Of 250,000 or so distinct CDR3 sequences in the sample, around 46% were seen once. What was sequenced was sorted CD4+, CD8+, or CD8+CD57+ T cells (not recorded which) from PBMCs. The receptors come from a human donor with aplastic anemia. CDR3s include the opening cysteine and the closing phenylalanine or tryptophan. The D gene is left open where the match is weak. Clone size is given for some rows only: seen once, a few or many times, or a class if the clone is expanded.

many	NA	TRBV7-9	TRBJ2-1	TGTGCCAGCAGCCCCTCGATGAATGAGCAGTTCTTC	CASSPSMNEQFF
NA	NA	TRBV5-1	TRBJ1-1	TGCGCCAGCAGCGGGGAGGTGGGGGCCCTCCGTGAAGCTTTCTTT	CASSGEVGALREAFF
NA	NA	TRBV20-1	TRBJ2-7	TGCAGTGCTAGAGGCCAGGGAAACATCCAAGGGCAGTACTTC	CSARGQGNIQGQYF
NA	NA	TRBV15	TRBJ2-7	TGTGCCACCAGCAGTACGACACCTTACGAGCAGTACTTC	CATSSTTPYEQYF
many	TRBD2	TRBV20-1	TRBJ2-2	TGCAGTGCTAGGGCAGAGCGGGAGGTTTTCGGGGAGCTGTTTTTT	CSARAEREVFGELFF
NA	NA	TRBV9	TRBJ2-7	TGTGCCAGCAGCGTAGACAGGGATGGATCCGAGCAGTACTTC	CASSVDRDGSEQYF
NA	NA	TRBV7-2	TRBJ2-3	TGTGCCTGGAGCGCCAGTGGGGGAGGCACAGATACGCAGTATTTT	CAWSASGGGTDTQYF
few	TRBD1	TRBV20-1	TRBJ1-3	TGCAGTGCTTGGACAGGGGCCACCTCTGGAAACACCATATATTTT	CSAWTGATSGNTIYF
NA	TRBD1	TRBV9	TRBJ2-1	TGTGCCAGCAGCGTACCCGAGAAGCTCCCCTCGGATTGGGACAGGGGGCGCTTTAATGAGCAGTTCTTC	CASSVPEKLPSDWDRGRFNEQFF
many	NA	TRBV24-1	TRBJ2-2	TGTGCCACCAGTGAAGGGCCCGGGGAGCTGTTTTTT	CATSEGPGELFF
NA	NA	TRBV7-2	TRBJ2-1	TGTGCCAGCAGCTTACTGACTTCAGGTGAGCAGTTCTTC	CASSLLTSGEQFF
NA	NA	TRBV19	TRBJ2-2	TGTGCCAGTAGTAATCCCAGCGCCGGGGAGCTGTTTTTT	CASSNPSAGELFF
once	TRBD2	TRBV7-2	TRBJ2-5	TGTGCCAGCAGCCTGGCGGGGACTAGCGGGGGGATGGGAGAGACCCAGTACTTC	CASSLAGTSGGMGETQYF
many	TRBD1	TRBV9	TRBJ2-1	TGTGCCAGCAGCGTCGGGACAGGTGCTAAAAATGAGCAGTTCTTC	CASSVGTGAKNEQFF
NA	NA	TRBV27	TRBJ2-2	TGTGCCAGCAGTTTATCGGTGAACACCGGGGAGCTGTTTTTT	CASSLSVNTGELFF
few	TRBD1	TRBV5-1	TRBJ2-4	TGCGCCAGCAGTCCGACAGGGGTCGCCAAAAACATTCAGTACTTC	CASSPTGVAKNIQYF
many	TRBD1	TRBV12-3/TRBV12-4	TRBJ1-2	TGTGCCAGCAGTCCCTACAGGGGCGAAGACCTTAACTATGGCTACACCTTC	CASSPYRGEDLNYGYTF
many	TRBD2	TRBV9	TRBJ2-7	TGTGCCAGCAGCGGCCGGGGGGGCCGATACGAGCAGTACTTC	CASSGRGGRYEQYF
NA	TRBD2	TRBV9	TRBJ2-2	TGTGCCAGTAGTTTAACCGGGACTAGGCACACCGGGGAGCTGTTTTTT	CASSLTGTRHTGELFF
NA	NA	TRBV5-4	TRBJ1-3	TGTGCCAGCAGCTTGGCCCTCCGAAACACCATATATTTT	CASSLALRNTIYF
few	TRBD2	TRBV3-1	TRBJ2-2	TGTGCCAGCAGCCAAGGTCCAGCGGGAGGGCCGAACACCGGGGAGCTGTTTTTT	CASSQGPAGGPNTGELFF
NA	NA	TRBV5-1	TRBJ1-2	TGCGCCAGCACGACTAGCAGCTACACCTTC	CASTTSSYTF
once	NA	TRBV9	TRBJ2-1	TGTGCCAGCAGCCAAGACATGGACAATGAGCAGTTCTTC	CASSQDMDNEQFF
NA	NA	TRBV7-2	TRBJ1-3	TGTGCCAGCAGCTTAGGTGGGGGGGCGTATGGAAACACCATATATTTT	CASSLGGGAYGNTIYF
NA	NA	TRBV7-3	TRBJ1-1	TGTGCCAGCAGCTCAGACCCGAACACTGAAGCTTTCTTT	CASSSDPNTEAFF
many	NA	TRBV6-4	TRBJ1-5	TGTGCCAGCAGTGTATCAGGGGACGGCAATCAGCCCCAGCATTTT	CASSVSGDGNQPQHF
NA	NA	TRBV4-3	TRBJ2-1	TGCGCCAGCAGCCAAGATCGGGCGAGCTCCTACAATGAGCAGTTCTTC	CASSQDRASSYNEQFF
NA	NA	TRBV29-1	TRBJ1-2	TGCAGCGTCCGGGGAAACTATGGCTACACCTTC	CSVRGNYGYTF
NA	NA	TRBV29-1	TRBJ1-2	TGCAGCGTTGAACCGGGACGGGGGGTGGGAACGGGCTACACCTTC	CSVEPGRGVGTGYTF
many	TRBD2	TRBV7-9	TRBJ2-7	TGTGCCAGCAGTTGGGAGGGCGTACCATTATACGAGCAGTACTTC	CASSWEGVPLYEQYF
NA	NA	TRBV29-1	TRBJ1-2	TGCAGCGTTGTAGAGCCAAACTATGGCTACACCTTC	CSVVEPNYGYTF
many	NA	TRBV20-1	TRBJ1-1	TGCAGTGCTAGAGTAAATGGGCCGCTGGCCACTGAAGCTTTCTTT	CSARVNGPLATEAFF
many	NA	TRBV2	TRBJ1-2	TGTGCCAGCTACTCCGGGACTTATTATGGCTACACCTTC	CASYSGTYYGYTF
NA	TRBD1	TRBV7-9	TRBJ1-1	TGTGCCAGCAGCAAAGGACAGGCCACTGAAGCTTTCTTT	CASSKGQATEAFF
few	TRBD1	TRBV28	TRBJ2-7	TGTGCCAGCAGTTTAACAGGGGGTTCTGTCTCTCCCCACGAGCAGTACTTC	CASSLTGGSVSPHEQYF
NA	NA	TRBV7-9	TRBJ2-7	TGTGCCAGCAGCTTAGGCCTTTCCGAGCAGTGCTTC	CASSLGLSEQCF
NA	TRBD2	TRBV27	TRBJ2-7	TGTGCCAGCAGTCCCCGGGGACTAGCGGGGGAATACGAGCAGTACTTC	CASSPRGLAGEYEQYF
many	NA	TRBV6-5	TRBJ2-1	TGTGCCAGCAGCGCTGGACCTGAGCAGTTCTTC	CASSAGPEQFF
NA	TRBD1	TRBV6-2/TRBV6-3	TRBJ1-6	TGTGCCAGCAGTTACACTGGACAGGGGTTTTCACCCCTCCACTTT	CASSYTGQGFSPLHF
once	NA	TRBV6-1	TRBJ2-3	TGTGCCAGCAGTGAAGAGTCGCGGTCCACAGATACGCAGTATTTT	CASSEESRSTDTQYF
NA	NA	TRBV7-2	TRBJ1-2	TGTGCCAGCAGCCTGGCATGGGGCTATGGCTACACCTTC	CASSLAWGYGYTF
NA	NA	TRBV7-2	TRBJ1-5	TGTGCCAGCAGCATCATAGGGGATCGAAATCAGCCCCAGCATTTT	CASSIIGDRNQPQHF
NA	TRBD1	TRBV6-2/TRBV6-3	TRBJ1-5	TGTGCCAGCAGTCAGACAGGGAATCAGCCCCAGCATTTT	CASSQTGNQPQHF
NA	NA	TRBV15	TRBJ2-7	TGTGCCACCGGGAAGACACCCTACGAGCAGTACTTC	CATGKTPYEQYF
few	TRBD1	TRBV27	TRBJ2-2	TGTGCCAGCAGTTATGGGCAGGGGGTCGGGGAGCTGTTTTTT	CASSYGQGVGELFF
NA	TRBD1	TRBV10-3	TRBJ2-7	TGTGCCATCAGGCCCGGGACAGGGGACTCCTACGAGCAGTACTTC	CAIRPGTGDSYEQYF
NA	NA	TRBV5-1	TRBJ2-1	TGCGCCAGCAGCCAATTCCTTGTAGAGTACAATGAGCAGTTCTTC	CASSQFLVEYNEQFF
NA	TRBD2	TRBV19	TRBJ2-7	TGTGCCAGTACCCAACGGGGGAGGGGTAACGAGCAGTACTTC	CASTQRGRGNEQYF
NA	TRBD2	TRBV2	TRBJ2-1	TGTGCCAGCAGAGGACTAGCGGGAAGAAATGAGCAGTTCTTC	CASRGLAGRNEQFF
once	TRBD2	TRBV2	TRBJ2-7	TGTGCCAGCAGTGGGGCGAGCGGGGATTCCTACGAGCAGTACTTC	CASSGASGDSYEQYF
NA	TRBD1	TRBV7-2	TRBJ2-7	TGTGCCAGCAGCTATAGACAGGGACCCTACGAGCAGTACTTC	CASSYRQGPYEQYF
NA	TRBD1	TRBV24-1	TRBJ1-2	TGTGCCACCAGTGACTTCAACAGGGGCAATGGCTACACCTTC	CATSDFNRGNGYTF
once	NA	TRBV6-2/TRBV6-3	TRBJ2-3	TGTGCCAGCAGTCCAGGGGAAACAGATACGCAGTATTTT	CASSPGETDTQYF